This T cell receptor beta chain was profiled in a study of regulatory T cells in long-lasting Graves disease. Sample time point: newly diagnosed GD, antithyroid drugs for less than 3 months. The TCR library was prepared using RNA isolated from PBMCs. This clonotype was recorded at least ten times. The CDR3 contains 15 residues. Germline CDR1 and CDR2: MDHEN and SYDVKM. Deletions cut 6 bases from V and 0 bases from J, with 14 bases between. Library construction for TCR beta used iRepertoire HTBI primers and Arm-PCR of CDR3 regions. One entry per CDR3 protein, called by TCRdb with MiXCR from the multiplex PCR reads. The profile shows around 500,000 distinct CDR3 sequences, around 15% of them singletons. These data also formed part of another study, on T cells in Graves' hyperthyroidism and ophthalmopathy. That publication notes: During a first-round RT-PCR of the TCR CDR3, the HTBI primer set was used.

The chain couples TRBV28 to TRBJ1-1; possible D gene TRBD1, 6 bases. This clonotype originated in a woman in her forties or fifties with Graves disease. This specimen consisted of peripheral blood mononuclear cells (PBMCs), obtained at new diagnosis, from a patient treated with antithyroid drugs. The DNA of the CDR3 is TGTGCCAGCAGACAAGGGGGACATATGAACACTGAAGCTTTCTTT. It encodes CASRQGGHMNTEAFF.